This passage covers 20 T cell receptor beta chains from one sample sequenced in a study of blood T cell repertoires in COVID-19. TCRdb's copy holds only in-frame clones and misses some; the assay was immunoSEQ multiplex PCR. The data hold 95,000 to 120,000 clones, with approximately 90% observed a single time. Sequenced material: peripheral blood. These receptor sequences come from a woman aged 45-59 years with acute or convalescent COVID-19.

The V gene is TRBV19, the J gene TRBJ1-1; 10 bases are shared with TRBD1. J gave up 7 bases and V 4 bases, and 18 bases lay outside the gene matches. The CDR3 runs 18 residues. Germline CDR1 and CDR2: LNHDA and SQIVND (reference sequence). CDR3 in amino acids: CASSSGSYWGQGIYEAFF. The CDR3 DNA reads as TGTGCCAGTAGTAGCGGGTCTTATTGGGGACAGGGGATTTATGAAGCTTTCTTT.

The chain links TRBV9 to TRBJ2-1, with D perhaps TRBD2 (5 bases). V was clipped by 0 bases and J by 5 bases, with 24 bases between them. Germline values: CDR1 SGDLS, CDR2 YYNGEE. The CDR3 covers 19 residues. The CDR3 is CASSVVFVNGPGKNNEQFF. The CDR3 DNA reads as TGTGCCAGCAGCGTAGTGTTCGTGAATGGGCCCGGGAAAAACAATGAGCAGTTCTTC.

The chain recombines TRBV6-1 with TRBJ1-2, with D maybe TRBD1 (5 bases). Between the trimmed V and J ends, which lost 2 bases and 8 bases, there was a span of 12 bases. The CDR3 length is 13 residues. Germline CDR1 and CDR2: MNHNS and SASEGT. In DNA form, the CDR3 reads TGTGCCAGCAGTGAAAAAGGGGTCCCAGGCTACACCTTC. This sequence encodes CASSEKGVPGYTF.

V and J are TRBV6-5 and TRBJ2-1, with D possibly being TRBD2 (5 bases). This CDR3 spans 16 amino acids. V was trimmed by 0 bases and J by 0 bases, leaving 9 bases between them. Germline values: CDR1 MNHEY, CDR2 SVGAGI. The CDR3 loop reads CASSYSEGSSYNEQFF. CDR3 coding DNA: TGTGCCAGCAGTTACTCTGAGGGAAGCTCCTACAATGAGCAGTTCTTC.

This clone was found once. CDR3: CASSPGLAGRTDTQYF. The CDR3 nucleotides read TGCGCCAGCAGCCCGGGACTAGCGGGGCGCACAGATACGCAGTATTTT. The V call is TRBV4-3, the J call TRBJ2-3; TRBD2 matches 13 bases. V lost 4 bases, J lost 1 base, and 2 bases stayed unmatched. The CDR3 length is 16 residues. Germline V lookup: CDR1 LGHNA, CDR2 YSLEER.

The rearrangement uses TRBV7-2 and TRBJ2-7; D not certain. CDR1 and CDR2 (germline): SGHTA, FQGNSA. The V gene lost 4 bases and the J gene lost 4 bases, with 5 bases spanning the gap. CDR3 size: 11 residues. The CDR3 is CASSSQYEQYF. In DNA form, the CDR3 reads TGTGCCAGCAGCTCACAGTACGAGCAGTACTTC.

This sequence joins TRBV6-5 and TRBJ1-1; D gene unclear. The CDR3 is 13 amino acids. V was trimmed by 7 bases and J by 3 bases, leaving 12 bases between them. CDR1 is MNHEY and CDR2 is SVGAGI in the germline V gene. The CDR3 here is CASTLLGDTEAFF. The CDR3 bases are TGTGCCAGCACCCTCCTCGGGGACACTGAAGCTTTCTTT.

V is TRBV5-4 and J is TRBJ1-1; TRBD1 aligns across 7 bases. The V gene's germline CDR1 is SGHNT and CDR2 YYREEE (reference sequence). Losses at the gene ends were 2 bases for V and 3 bases for J; bases not matched to a gene: 4. CDR3 size: 14 residues. The CDR3 DNA follows: TGTGCCAGCAGCTTTGACAGGGCTTACACTGAAGCTTTCTTT. Translation gives CASSFDRAYTEAFF.

This clone was found once. Here the CDR3 DNA reads TGTGCCAGCAGTTTAGGCGGTCCAGAGACCCAGTACTTC. Translated: CASSLGGPETQYF. The chain employs TRBV12-3 or TRBV12-4 and TRBJ2-5; no clear D gene. V was shortened by 1 base and J by 4 bases, with 7 bases between the two germline ends. The CDR3 is 13 residues long.

This clone was recorded once. The V call is TRBV7-3, the J call TRBJ2-1; TRBD1 matches at 9 bases. The CDR3 loop spans 13 amino acids. The V and J ends lost 5 bases and 5 bases, in that order; junction bases with no gene match: 1. Germline V gives CDR1 SGHTA, CDR2 FQGTGA. CDR3 residues: CASSRDRDNEQFF. The CDR3 bases are TGTGCCAGCAGCCGGGACAGGGACAATGAGCAGTTCTTC.

V usage is TRBV19 and J usage is TRBJ1-4; 8 nucleotides agree with TRBD1. Per germline, CDR1 LNHDA and CDR2 SQIVND (reference sequence). V lost 4 bases to trimming and J lost 3 bases; unmatched junction nucleotides: 1. This CDR3 has 14 residues. The CDR3 loop reads CASSKDRANEKLFF. In nucleotides, the CDR3 is TGTGCCAGTAGTAAGGACAGGGCTAATGAAAAACTGTTTTTT.

The rearrangement joins TRBV11-2 to TRBJ1-2; 7 positions match TRBD1. CDR3 length: 16 amino acids. Germline V gives CDR1 SGHAT, CDR2 FQNNGV. After removal of 4 bases from V and 8 bases from J, the junction contained 16 bases not matched to a gene. This CDR3 reads CASSSFPDRDRGGYTF. DNA of the CDR3: TGTGCCAGCAGCTCGTTCCCCGACAGGGATCGGGGCGGCTACACCTTC.

This clone was picked up one time. J is TRBJ1-4 and V is TRBV6-5; TRBD1 might be the D (5 bases). This CDR3 contains 12 residues. Germline CDR1 MNHEY, CDR2 SVGAGI. The CDR3: CAGGALGEKLFF. The CDR3 DNA follows: TGTGCGGGAGGGGCGCTTGGGGAAAAACTGTTTTTT.

CDR3 residues: CASSLTGLYVSYGYTF. The CDR3 DNA sequence: TGTGCCAGCAGCTTAACGGGACTTTATGTGAGCTATGGCTACACCTTC. The V call is TRBV7-9, the J call TRBJ1-2, with D perhaps matching TRBD1 (5 bases). The V gene's germline CDR1 is SEHNR and CDR2 FQNEAQ (reference sequence). The length of the CDR3 is 16 residues. V dropped 2 bases and J dropped 4 bases, with 17 bases sitting between them.

The J gene is TRBJ2-2, the V gene TRBV7-2, with D possibly matching TRBD2 (5 bases). CDR3 length: 15 amino acids. The V gene's germline CDR1 is SGHTA and CDR2 FQGNSA. Trimming shortened V by 3 bases and J by 1 base, and 9 bases separated the two germline ends. As DNA, the CDR3 is TGTGCCAGCAGCTTCACGGGGAGGAACACCGGGGAGCTGTTTTTT. Encoded protein: CASSFTGRNTGELFF.

This CDR3 reads CASSLVTGDTEAFF. The CDR3 DNA follows: TGTGCCAGCAGCTTAGTTACGGGGGACACTGAAGCTTTCTTT. The genes are TRBV7-9 and TRBJ1-1; TRBD1 might be the D (5 bases). The CDR3 length is 14 residues. The germline V gene has CDR1 SEHNR and CDR2 FQNEAQ (reference sequence). V was clipped by 1 base and J by 3 bases, with 9 bases between them.

This rearrangement joins TRBV30 to TRBJ2-7; D not certain. The V gene lost 3 bases and the J gene lost 4 bases, with 7 bases spanning the gap. From germline, CDR1 is GTSNPN and CDR2 SVGIG (reference sequence). The CDR3 totals 11 residues. The CDR3 coding sequence is TGTGCCTGGAGAAAAACTTACGAGCAGTACTTC. It translates to CAWRKTYEQYF.

This chain connects TRBV28 to TRBJ2-3; no clear D gene. CDR1 and CDR2 (germline): MDHEN, SYDVKM. Trimming shortened V by 5 bases and J by 0 bases, and 9 bases separated the two germline ends. The CDR3 covers 14 residues. The CDR3 spells CASSKPTSTDTQYF. The CDR3 coding sequence is TGTGCCAGCAGTAAACCTACTAGCACAGATACGCAGTATTTT.

The chain uses TRBV12-3 or TRBV12-4 and TRBJ2-3, with D perhaps matching TRBD2 (5 bases). The length of the CDR3 is 12 residues. The germline V and J ends were trimmed by 10 bases and 10 bases, with 18 bases remaining between them. The CDR3 is CATGPGAGSQYF. The CDR3 DNA reads as TGTGCCACCGGTCCCGGCGCGGGTTCGCAGTATTTT.

V usage is TRBV19 and J usage is TRBJ2-5, with D possibly matching TRBD2 (5 bases). Trimming took 10 bases from V and 5 from J, leaving 14 bases between them. CDR3 size: 12 residues. Germline V gene sequence: CDR1 LNHDA, CDR2 SQIVND (reference sequence). The CDR3: CATRSPGETQYF. CDR3 in DNA: TGTGCCACCCGTTCCCCGGGGGAGACCCAGTACTTC.